This note documents a single T cell receptor (beta chain) sequence. Sequencing was performed with immunoSEQ multiplex PCR; in TCRdb, only in-frame clones are kept and a portion is missing. The sample consists of about 400,000 clones, 88% of them appearing once. The data originate from a study of blood T cell repertoires in COVID-19. Researchers sorted participants into cohorts using their self-reported clinical history. Germline V gene lookup returns CDR1 LNHDA and CDR2 SQIVND (reference sequence). The CDR3 sequence is 14 residues long. The germline V and J ends were trimmed by 7 bases and 5 bases, with 17 bases remaining between them.

Sequencing was carried out using PBMCs or T cells enriched from blood (not recorded which). The sequence was collected from a woman aged 30 to 39 with acute COVID-19. J is TRBJ2-5 and V is TRBV19; TRBD2 might be the D (6 bases). The CDR3 loop is CASMGGGTGETQYF. CDR3 bases: TGTGCCAGTATGGGAGGAGGGACCGGGGAGACCCAGTACTTC.